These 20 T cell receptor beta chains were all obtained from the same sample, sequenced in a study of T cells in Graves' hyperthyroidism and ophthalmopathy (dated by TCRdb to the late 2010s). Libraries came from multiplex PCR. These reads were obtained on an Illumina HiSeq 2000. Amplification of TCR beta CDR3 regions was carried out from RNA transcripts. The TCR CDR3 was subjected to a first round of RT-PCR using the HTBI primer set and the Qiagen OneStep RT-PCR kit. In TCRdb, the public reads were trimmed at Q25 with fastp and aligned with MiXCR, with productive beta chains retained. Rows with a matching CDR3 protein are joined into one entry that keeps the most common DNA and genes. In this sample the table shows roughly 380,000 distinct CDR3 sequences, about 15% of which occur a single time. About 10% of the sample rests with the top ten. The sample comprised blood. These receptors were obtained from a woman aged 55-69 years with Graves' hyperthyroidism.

In DNA form, the CDR3 reads TGTGCCAGCAGCCGAGGGGGCAGGGGCGACATTCAGTACTTC. This gives the protein CASSRGGRGDIQYF. The rearrangement links TRBV9 to TRBJ2-4; TRBD1 matches 7 bases. The junction had 9 bases not matched to a gene; V was cut back by 4 bases and J by 8 bases. Germline V gene sequence: CDR1 SGDLS, CDR2 YYNGEE. The CDR3 has 14 residues. Full variable domain (rest looked up from reference TRBV9 and TRBJ2-4): DSGVTQTPKHLITATGQRVTLRCSPRSGDLSVYWYQQSLDQGLQFLIQYYNGEERAKGNILERFSAQQFPDLHSELNLSSLELGDSALYFCASSRGGRGDIQYFGAGTRLSVL.

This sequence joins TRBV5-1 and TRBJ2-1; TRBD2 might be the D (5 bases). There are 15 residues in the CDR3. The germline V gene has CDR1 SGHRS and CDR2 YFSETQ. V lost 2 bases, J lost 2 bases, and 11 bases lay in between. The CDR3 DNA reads TGCGCCAGCAGCTTCGGACTCATAACCTACAATGAGCAGTTCTTC. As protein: CASSFGLITYNEQFF.

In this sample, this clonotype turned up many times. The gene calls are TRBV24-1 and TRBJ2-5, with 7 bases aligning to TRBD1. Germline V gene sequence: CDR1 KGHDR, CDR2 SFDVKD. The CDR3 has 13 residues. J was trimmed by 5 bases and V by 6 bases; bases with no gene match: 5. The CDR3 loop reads CATSNRGSETQYF. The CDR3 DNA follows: TGTGCCACCAGTAACAGGGGATCGGAGACCCAGTACTTC.

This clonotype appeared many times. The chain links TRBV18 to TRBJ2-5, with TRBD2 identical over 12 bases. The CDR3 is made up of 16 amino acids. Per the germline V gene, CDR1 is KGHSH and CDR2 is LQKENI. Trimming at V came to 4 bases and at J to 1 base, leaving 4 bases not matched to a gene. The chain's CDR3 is CASSQQTSGSQETQYF. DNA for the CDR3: TGTGCCAGCTCACAGCAGACTAGCGGGAGCCAAGAGACCCAGTACTTC. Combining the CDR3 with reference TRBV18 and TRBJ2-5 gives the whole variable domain NAGVMQNPRHLVRRRGQEARLRCSPMKGHSHVYWYRQLPEEGLKFMVYLQKENIIDESGMPKERFSAEFPKEGPSILRIQQVVRGDSAAYFCASSQQTSGSQETQYFGPGTRLLVL.

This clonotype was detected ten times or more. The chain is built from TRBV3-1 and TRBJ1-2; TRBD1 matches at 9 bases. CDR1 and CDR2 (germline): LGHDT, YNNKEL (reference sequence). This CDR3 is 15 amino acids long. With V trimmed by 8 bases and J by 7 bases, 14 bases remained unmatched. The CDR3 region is CASRETGGGSSGYTF. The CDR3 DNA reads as TGTGCCAGCCGTGAAACAGGGGGCGGAAGTTCTGGCTACACCTTC.

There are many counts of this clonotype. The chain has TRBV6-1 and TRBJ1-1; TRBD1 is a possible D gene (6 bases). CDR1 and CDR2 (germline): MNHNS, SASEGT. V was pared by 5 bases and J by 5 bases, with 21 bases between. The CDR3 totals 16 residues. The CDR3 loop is CASSPTAGVDWTEAFF. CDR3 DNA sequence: TGTGCCAGCAGTCCGACGGCAGGGGTAGATTGGACTGAAGCTTTCTTT.

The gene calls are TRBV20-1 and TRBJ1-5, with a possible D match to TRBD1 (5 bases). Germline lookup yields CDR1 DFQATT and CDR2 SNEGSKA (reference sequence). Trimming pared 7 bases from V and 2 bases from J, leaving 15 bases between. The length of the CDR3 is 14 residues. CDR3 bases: TGCAGTGTTGGAGGTCGGGACGGCAATCAGCCCCAGCATTTT. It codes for CSVGGRDGNQPQHF.

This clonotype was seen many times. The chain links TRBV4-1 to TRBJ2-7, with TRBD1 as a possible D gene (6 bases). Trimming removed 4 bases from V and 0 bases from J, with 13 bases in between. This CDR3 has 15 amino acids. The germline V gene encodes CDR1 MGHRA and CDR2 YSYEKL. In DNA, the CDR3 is TGCGCCAGCAGCCGACTCCGGGACACCTCCTACGAGCAGTACTTC. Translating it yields CASSRLRDTSYEQYF.

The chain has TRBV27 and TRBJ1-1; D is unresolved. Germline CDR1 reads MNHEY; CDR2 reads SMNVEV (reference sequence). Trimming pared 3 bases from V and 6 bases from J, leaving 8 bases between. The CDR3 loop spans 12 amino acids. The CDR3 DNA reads TGTGCCAGCAGTTTGTTTATCCCTGAAGCTTTCTTT. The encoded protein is CASSLFIPEAFF.

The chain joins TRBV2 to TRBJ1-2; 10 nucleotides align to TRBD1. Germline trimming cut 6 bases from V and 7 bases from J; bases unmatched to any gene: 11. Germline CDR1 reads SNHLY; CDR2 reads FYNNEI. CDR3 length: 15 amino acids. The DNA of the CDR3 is TGTGCCAGCAGGGGACAGGGGACATATAAAAGTGGCTACACCTTC. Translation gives CASRGQGTYKSGYTF.

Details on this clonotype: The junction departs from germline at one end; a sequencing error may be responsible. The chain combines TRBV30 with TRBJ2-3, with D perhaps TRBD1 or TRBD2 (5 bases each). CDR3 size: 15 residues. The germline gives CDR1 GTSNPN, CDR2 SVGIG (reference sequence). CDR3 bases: TGTGCCTGGAGTGTAGGCGGGTCGTCCACAGGTACGCAGTATTTT. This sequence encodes CAWSVGGSSTGTQYF. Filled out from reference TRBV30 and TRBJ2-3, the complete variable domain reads SQTIHQWPATLVQPVGSPLSLECTVEGTSNPNLYWYRQAAGRGLQLLFYSVGIGQISSEVPQNLSASRPQDRQFILSSKKLLLSDSGFYLCAWSVGGSSTGTQYFGPGTRLTVL.

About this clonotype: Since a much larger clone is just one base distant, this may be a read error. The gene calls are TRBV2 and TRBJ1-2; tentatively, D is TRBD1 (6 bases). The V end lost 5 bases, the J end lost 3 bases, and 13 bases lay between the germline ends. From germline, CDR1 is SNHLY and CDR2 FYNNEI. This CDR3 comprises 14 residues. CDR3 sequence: CASSPGAAYYGYTF. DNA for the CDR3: TGTGCCAGCAGTCCAGGGGCCGCCTACTATGGCTACACCTTC.

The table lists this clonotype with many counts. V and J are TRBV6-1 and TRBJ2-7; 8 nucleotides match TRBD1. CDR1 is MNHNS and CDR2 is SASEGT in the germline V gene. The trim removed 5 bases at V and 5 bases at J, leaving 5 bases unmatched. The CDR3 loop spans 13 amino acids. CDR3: CASSRTGRDEQYF. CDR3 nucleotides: TGTGCCAGCAGTCGGACAGGGAGAGACGAGCAGTACTTC.

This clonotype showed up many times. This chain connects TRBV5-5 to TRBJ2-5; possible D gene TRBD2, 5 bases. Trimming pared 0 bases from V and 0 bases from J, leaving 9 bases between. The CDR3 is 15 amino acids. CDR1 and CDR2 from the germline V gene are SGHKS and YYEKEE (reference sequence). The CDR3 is CASSLAGWNQETQYF. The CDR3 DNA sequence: TGTGCCAGCAGCTTGGCGGGGTGGAACCAAGAGACCCAGTACTTC.

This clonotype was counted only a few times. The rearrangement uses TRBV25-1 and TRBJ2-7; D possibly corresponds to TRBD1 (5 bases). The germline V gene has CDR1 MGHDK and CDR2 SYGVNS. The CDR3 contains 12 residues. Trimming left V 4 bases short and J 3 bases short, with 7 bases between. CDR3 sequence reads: CASSVGVYEQYF. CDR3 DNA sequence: TGTGCCAGCAGTGTAGGGGTCTACGAGCAGTACTTC.

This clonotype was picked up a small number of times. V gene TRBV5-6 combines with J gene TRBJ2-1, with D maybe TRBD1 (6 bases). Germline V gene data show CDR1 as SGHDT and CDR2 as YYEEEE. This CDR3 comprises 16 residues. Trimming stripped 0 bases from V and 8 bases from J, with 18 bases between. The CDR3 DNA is TGTGCCAGCAGCTTGGGGGCAGGGACATTTCACGATGAGCAGTTCTTC. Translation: CASSLGAGTFHDEQFF.

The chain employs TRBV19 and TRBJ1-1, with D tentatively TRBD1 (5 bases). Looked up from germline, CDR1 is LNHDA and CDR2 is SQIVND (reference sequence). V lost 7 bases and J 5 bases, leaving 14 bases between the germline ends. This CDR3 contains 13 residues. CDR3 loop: CASTARVRTEAFF. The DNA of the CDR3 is TGTGCCAGTACCGCCAGGGTGAGGACTGAAGCTTTCTTT.

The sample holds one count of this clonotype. CDR3 sequence reads: CASSDTGRGYQETQYF. In DNA form, the CDR3 reads TGTGCCAGCAGTGACACGGGGAGAGGGTACCAAGAGACCCAGTACTTC. This chain connects TRBV6-2 or TRBV6-3 to TRBJ2-5, with D perhaps TRBD2 (5 bases). The germline CDR1 and CDR2 sequences are MNHEY and SVGEGT. The V gene lost 5 bases and the J gene lost 0 bases, with 16 bases spanning the gap. This CDR3 has 16 amino acids.

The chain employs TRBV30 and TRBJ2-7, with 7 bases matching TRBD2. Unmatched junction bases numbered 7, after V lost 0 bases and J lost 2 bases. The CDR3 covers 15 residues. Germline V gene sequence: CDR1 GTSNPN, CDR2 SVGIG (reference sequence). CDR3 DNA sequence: TGTGCCTGGAGTGTACTTGCGGGAGAGCCCTACGAGCAGTACTTC. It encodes CAWSVLAGEPYEQYF. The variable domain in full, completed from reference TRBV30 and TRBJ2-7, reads SQTIHQWPATLVQPVGSPLSLECTVEGTSNPNLYWYRQAAGRGLQLLFYSVGIGQISSEVPQNLSASRPQDRQFILSSKKLLLSDSGFYLCAWSVLAGEPYEQYFGPGTRLTVT.

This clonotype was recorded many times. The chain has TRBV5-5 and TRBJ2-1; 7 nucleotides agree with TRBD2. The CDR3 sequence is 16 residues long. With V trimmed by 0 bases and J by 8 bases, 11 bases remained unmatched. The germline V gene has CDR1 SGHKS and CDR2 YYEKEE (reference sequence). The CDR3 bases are TGTGCCAGCAGCTTGGATGGCGGGAGTTCTGGTGATGAGCAGTTCTTC. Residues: CASSLDGGSSGDEQFF.